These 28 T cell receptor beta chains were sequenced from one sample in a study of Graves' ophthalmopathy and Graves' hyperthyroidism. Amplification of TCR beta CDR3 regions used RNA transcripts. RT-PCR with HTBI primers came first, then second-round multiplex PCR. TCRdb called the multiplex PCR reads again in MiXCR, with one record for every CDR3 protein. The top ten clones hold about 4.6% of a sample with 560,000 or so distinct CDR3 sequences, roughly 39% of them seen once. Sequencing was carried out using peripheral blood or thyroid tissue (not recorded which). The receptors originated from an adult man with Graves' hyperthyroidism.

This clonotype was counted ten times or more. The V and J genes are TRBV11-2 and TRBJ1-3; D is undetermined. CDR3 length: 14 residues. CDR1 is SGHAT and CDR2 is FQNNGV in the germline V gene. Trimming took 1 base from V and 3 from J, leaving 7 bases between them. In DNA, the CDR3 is TGTGCCAGCAGCTTAGTATCGGGTGGAAACACCATATATTTT. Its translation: CASSLVSGGNTIYF.

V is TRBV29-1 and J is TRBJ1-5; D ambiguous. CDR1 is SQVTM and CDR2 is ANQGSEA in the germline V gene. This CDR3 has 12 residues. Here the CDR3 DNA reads TGCAGTTTGGCGGCGGCATATCAGCCCCAGCATTTT. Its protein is CSLAAAYQPQHF.

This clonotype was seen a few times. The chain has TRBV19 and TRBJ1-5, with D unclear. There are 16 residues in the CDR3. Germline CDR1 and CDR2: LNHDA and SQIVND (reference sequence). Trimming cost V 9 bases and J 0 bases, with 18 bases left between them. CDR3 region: CASRTPGENSNQPQHF. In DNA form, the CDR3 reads TGTGCCAGCAGAACACCGGGAGAAAATAGCAATCAGCCCCAGCATTTT.

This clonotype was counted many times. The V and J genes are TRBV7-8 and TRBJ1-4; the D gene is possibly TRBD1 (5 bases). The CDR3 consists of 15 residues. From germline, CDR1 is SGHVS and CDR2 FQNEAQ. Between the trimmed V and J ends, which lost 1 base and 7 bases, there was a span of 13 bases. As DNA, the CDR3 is TGTGCCAGCAGCTTAGAACCGGGGCTACGTGAAAAACTGTTTTTT. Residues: CASSLEPGLREKLFF.

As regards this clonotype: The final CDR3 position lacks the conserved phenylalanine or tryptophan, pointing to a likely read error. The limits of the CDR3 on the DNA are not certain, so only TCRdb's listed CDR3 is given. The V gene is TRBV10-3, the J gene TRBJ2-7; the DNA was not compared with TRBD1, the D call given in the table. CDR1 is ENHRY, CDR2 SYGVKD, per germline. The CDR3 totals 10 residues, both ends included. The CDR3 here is CAISETKTVE.

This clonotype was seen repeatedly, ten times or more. DNA for the CDR3: TGTGCCAGCAGCTTTCCTACCGGGGTTAACTATGGCTACACCTTC. This encodes CASSFPTGVNYGYTF. This chain links TRBV7-9 with TRBJ1-2; unclear D gene. This CDR3 is 15 amino acids long. Germline V gives CDR1 SEHNR, CDR2 FQNEAQ (reference sequence). The V gene lost 3 bases and the J gene lost 1 base, with 12 bases spanning the gap. The full variable domain, with the rest looked up from reference TRBV7-9 and TRBJ1-2, is DTGVSQNPRHKITKRGQNVTFRCDPISEHNRLYWYRQTLGQGPEFLTYFQNEAQLEKSRLLSDRFSAERPKGSFSTLEIQRTEQGDSAMYLCASSFPTGVNYGYTFGSGTRLTVV.

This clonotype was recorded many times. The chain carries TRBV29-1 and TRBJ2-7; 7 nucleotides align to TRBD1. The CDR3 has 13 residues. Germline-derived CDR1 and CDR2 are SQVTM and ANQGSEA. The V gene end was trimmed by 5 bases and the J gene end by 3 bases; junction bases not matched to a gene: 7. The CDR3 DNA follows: TGCAGCGTTTCGACAGGGATAATCTACGAGCAGTACTTC. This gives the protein CSVSTGIIYEQYF.

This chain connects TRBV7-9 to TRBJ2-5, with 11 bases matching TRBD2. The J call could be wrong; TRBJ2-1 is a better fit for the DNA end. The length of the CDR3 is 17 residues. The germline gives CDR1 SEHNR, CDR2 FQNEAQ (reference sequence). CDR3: CASSPTTTSGSVYEQFF. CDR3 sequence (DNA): TGTGCCAGCAGCCCAACCACTACTAGCGGGAGTGTGTATGAGCAGTTCTTC.

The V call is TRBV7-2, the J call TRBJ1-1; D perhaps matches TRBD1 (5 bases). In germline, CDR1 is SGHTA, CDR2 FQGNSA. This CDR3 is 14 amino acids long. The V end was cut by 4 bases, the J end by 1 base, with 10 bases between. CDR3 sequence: CASSWGPQNTEAFF. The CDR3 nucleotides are TGTGCCAGCAGCTGGGGACCGCAGAACACTGAAGCTTTCTTT.

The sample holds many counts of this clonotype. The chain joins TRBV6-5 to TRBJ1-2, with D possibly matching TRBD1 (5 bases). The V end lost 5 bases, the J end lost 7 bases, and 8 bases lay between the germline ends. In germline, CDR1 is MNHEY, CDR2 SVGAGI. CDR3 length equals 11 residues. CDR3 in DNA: TGTGCCAGCAGTCGGGGGGGTGGCTACACCTTC. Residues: CASSRGGGYTF.

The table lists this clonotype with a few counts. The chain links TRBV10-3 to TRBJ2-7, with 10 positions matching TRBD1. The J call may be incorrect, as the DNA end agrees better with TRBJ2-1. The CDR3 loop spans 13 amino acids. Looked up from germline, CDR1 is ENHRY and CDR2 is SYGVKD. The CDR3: CAISGDRGDEQFF. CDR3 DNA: TGTGCCATCAGTGGGGACAGGGGAGATGAGCAGTTCTTC.

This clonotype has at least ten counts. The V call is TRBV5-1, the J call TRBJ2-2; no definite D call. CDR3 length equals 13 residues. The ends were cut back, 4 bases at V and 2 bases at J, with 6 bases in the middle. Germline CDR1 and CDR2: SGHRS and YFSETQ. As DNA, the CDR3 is TGCGCCAGCAGCCGCGACAACACCGGGGAGCTGTTTTTT. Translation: CASSRDNTGELFF.

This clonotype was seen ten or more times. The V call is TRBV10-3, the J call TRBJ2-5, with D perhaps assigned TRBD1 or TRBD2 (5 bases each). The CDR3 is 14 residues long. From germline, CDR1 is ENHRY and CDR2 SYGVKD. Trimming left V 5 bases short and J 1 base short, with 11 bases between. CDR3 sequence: CAISPRDAQETQYF. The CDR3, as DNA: TGTGCCATCAGTCCCAGGGACGCCCAAGAGACCCAGTACTTC.

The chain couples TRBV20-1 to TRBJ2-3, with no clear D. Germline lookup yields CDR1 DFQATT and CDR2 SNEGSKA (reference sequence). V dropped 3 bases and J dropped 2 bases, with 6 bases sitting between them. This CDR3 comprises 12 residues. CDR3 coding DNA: TGCAGTGCTAGTGGGGACACAGATACGCAGTATTTT. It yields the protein CSASGDTDTQYF.

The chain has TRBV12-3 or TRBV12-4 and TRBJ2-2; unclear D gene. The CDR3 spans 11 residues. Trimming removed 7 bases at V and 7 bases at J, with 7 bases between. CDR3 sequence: CASTASGELFF. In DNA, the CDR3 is TGTGCCAGCACCGCTAGCGGGGAGCTGTTTTTT.

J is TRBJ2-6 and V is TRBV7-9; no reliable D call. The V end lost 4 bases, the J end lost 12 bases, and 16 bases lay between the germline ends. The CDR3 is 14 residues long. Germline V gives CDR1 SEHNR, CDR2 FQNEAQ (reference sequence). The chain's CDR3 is CASSSSKVSSVLTF. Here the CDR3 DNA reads TGTGCCAGCAGCTCTTCGAAAGTTAGCAGCGTCCTGACTTTC.

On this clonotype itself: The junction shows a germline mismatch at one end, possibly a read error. The DNA of the CDR3 is TGTGCCAGCAGTTTATATGAATCCGGGGAGCTGTCTTTT. This encodes CASSLYESGELSF. The chain links TRBV10-3 to TRBJ2-2; D is possibly TRBD2 (5 bases). The CDR3 has 13 residues. Germline CDR1 is ENHRY and CDR2 is SYGVKD.

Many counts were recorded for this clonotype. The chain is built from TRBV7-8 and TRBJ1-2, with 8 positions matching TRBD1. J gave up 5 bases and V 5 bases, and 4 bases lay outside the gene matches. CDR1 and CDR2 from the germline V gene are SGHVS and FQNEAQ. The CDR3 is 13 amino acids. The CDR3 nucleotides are TGTGCCAGCAGCCCGGGACAGGTATATGGCTACACCTTC. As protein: CASSPGQVYGYTF.

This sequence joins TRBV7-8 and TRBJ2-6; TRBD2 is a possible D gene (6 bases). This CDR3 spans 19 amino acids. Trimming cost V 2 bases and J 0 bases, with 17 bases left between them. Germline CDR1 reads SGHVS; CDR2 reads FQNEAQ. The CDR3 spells CASSLKGWRDPSGANVLTF. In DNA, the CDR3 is TGTGCCAGCAGCTTAAAAGGTTGGCGGGACCCCTCTGGGGCCAACGTCCTGACTTTC.

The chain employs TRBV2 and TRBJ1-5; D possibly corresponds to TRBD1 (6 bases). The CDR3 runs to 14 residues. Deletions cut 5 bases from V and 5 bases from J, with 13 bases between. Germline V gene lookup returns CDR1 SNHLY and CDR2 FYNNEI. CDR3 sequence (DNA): TGTGCCAGCAGTTCCCCGGACAGCCATCAGCCCCAGCATTTT. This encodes CASSSPDSHQPQHF.

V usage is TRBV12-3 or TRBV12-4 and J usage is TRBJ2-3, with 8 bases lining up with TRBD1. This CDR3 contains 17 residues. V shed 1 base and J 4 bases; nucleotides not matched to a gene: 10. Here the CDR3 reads CASSLDGGTGRPDTQYF. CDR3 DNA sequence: TGTGCCAGCAGTTTAGATGGCGGGACAGGTCGGCCAGATACGCAGTATTTT.

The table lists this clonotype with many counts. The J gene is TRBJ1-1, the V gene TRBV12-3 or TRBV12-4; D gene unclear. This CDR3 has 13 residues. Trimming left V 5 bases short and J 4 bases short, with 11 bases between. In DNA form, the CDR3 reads TGTGCCAGCAGTCTAGACTGGGGCACTGAAGCTTTCTTT. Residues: CASSLDWGTEAFF.

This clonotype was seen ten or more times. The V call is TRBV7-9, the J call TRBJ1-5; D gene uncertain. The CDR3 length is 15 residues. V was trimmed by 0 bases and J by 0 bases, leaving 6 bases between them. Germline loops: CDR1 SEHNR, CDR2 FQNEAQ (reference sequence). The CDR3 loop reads CASSLAGNSNQPQHF. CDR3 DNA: TGTGCCAGCAGCTTAGCAGGAAATAGCAATCAGCCCCAGCATTTT. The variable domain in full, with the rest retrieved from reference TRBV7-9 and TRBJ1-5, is DTGVSQNPRHKITKRGQNVTFRCDPISEHNRLYWYRQTLGQGPEFLTYFQNEAQLEKSRLLSDRFSAERPKGSFSTLEIQRTEQGDSAMYLCASSLAGNSNQPQHFGDGTRLSIL.

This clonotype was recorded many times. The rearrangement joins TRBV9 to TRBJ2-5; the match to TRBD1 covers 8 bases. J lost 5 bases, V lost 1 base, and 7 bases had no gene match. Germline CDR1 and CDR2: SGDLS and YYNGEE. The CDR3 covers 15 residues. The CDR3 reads CASSVSGQGRETQYF. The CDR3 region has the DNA TGTGCCAGCAGCGTATCCGGACAGGGCCGGGAGACCCAGTACTTC.

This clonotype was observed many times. CDR3 coding DNA: TGTGCCAGCAGTGATCGAGGGGGCCTAGCCTACGAGCAGTACTTC. Amino acid sequence: CASSDRGGLAYEQYF. V gene TRBV2 combines with J gene TRBJ2-7; 7 nucleotides line up with TRBD1. J was trimmed by 2 bases and V by 3 bases; bases with no gene match: 7. CDR1 and CDR2 (germline): SNHLY, FYNNEI. This CDR3 region has 15 residues.

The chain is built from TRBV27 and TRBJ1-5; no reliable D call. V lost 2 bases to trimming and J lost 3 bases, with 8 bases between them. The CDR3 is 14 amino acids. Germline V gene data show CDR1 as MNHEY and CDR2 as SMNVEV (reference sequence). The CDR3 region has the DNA TGTGCCAGCAGTTTAAACAGTATCAATCAGCCCCAGCATTTT. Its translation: CASSLNSINQPQHF.

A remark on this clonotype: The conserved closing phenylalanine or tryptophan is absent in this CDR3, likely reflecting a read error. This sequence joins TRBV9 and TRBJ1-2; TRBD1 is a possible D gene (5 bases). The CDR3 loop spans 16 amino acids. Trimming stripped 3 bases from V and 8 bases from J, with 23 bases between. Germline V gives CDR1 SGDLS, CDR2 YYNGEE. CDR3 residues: CASSARSLKGPWGYTL. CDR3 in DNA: TGTGCCAGCAGCGCGAGATCCCTTAAGGGGCCTTGGGGCTACACCCTC.

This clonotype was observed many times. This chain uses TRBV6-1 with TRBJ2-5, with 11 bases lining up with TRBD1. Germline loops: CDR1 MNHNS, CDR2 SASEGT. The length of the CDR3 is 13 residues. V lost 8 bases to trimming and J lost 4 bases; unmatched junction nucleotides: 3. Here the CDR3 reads CASGGTGGETQYF. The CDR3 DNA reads TGTGCCAGCGGTGGGACAGGGGGAGAGACCCAGTACTTC.